This is a list of T cell receptor beta chains from one sample in a study of CD8 T cells in ankylosing spondylitis. TCRdb used MiXCR to reprocess the 5' RACE reads, holding one entry per CDR3 protein. The sample carries approximately 88,000 distinct CDR3 sequences, about 9.1% recorded once. Sequenced: blood, either unsorted or a sorted T cell fraction (not recorded which). Receptor source: a male donor with ankylosing spondylitis or in good health (not recorded which). Each CDR3 is given with its conserved first and last residue. A D gene is named only where the DNA matches it firmly. Not all rows give a size; the values are once, few, many and, for expanded clones, a class.

V	size	J	D	DNA	CDR3
TRBV7-9	many	TRBJ1-1	TRBD1	TGTGCCAGCAGCTTACGGCAACAGGGGGAAGCTTTCTTT	CASSLRQQGEAFF
TRBV7-2	many	TRBJ2-7	NA	TGTGCCAGCAGCGCCGACATTAGCTCCTACGAGCAGTACTTC	CASSADISSYEQYF
TRBV28	few	TRBJ1-5	TRBD1	TGTGCCAGCAGTTTATTACGGGACAGAGATAGCAATCAGCCCCAGCATTTT	CASSLLRDRDSNQPQHF
TRBV4-2	many	TRBJ2-5	TRBD2	TGTGCCAGCAGCCGGAGTCTAGCGGGGGGGCCGGAGACCCAGTACTTC	CASSRSLAGGPETQYF
TRBV7-8	NA	TRBJ2-1	TRBD2	TGTGCCAGCAGCTCCCGACTAGCGGGGGTGCCCCGCTCCTACAATGAGCAGTTCTTC	CASSSRLAGVPRSYNEQFF
TRBV20-1	few	TRBJ2-2	TRBD1	TGCAGTGCTAGAGTGATGGGACAGGGACCGACCGGGGAGCTGTTTTTT	CSARVMGQGPTGELFF
TRBV29-1	many	TRBJ2-3	NA	TGCAGCGTTTTCGAGGGCAGTAGTACGCAGTATTTT	CSVFEGSSTQYF
TRBV29-1	many	TRBJ2-7	TRBD1	TGCAGCGTTTTGCGGACAGGGGCCTACGAGCAGTACTTC	CSVLRTGAYEQYF
TRBV24-1	many	TRBJ2-5	TRBD1	TGTGCCACCAGTGATTGGACAGGGATAGAGACCCAGTACTTC	CATSDWTGIETQYF
TRBV20-1	many	TRBJ1-3	NA	TGCAGTGCTAGAGGGGGGGATCCGGATACCGACACCATATATTTT	CSARGGDPDTDTIYF
TRBV9	many	TRBJ2-1	TRBD2	TGTGCCAGCAGCGCGGGGGGGGAGGCTTACAATGAGCAGTTCTTC	CASSAGGEAYNEQFF
TRBV30	many	TRBJ1-6	NA	TGTGCCTGGAGTTCCACCGAGAATTCACCCCTCCACTTT	CAWSSTENSPLHF
TRBV2	many	TRBJ1-2	TRBD1	TGTGCCAGCAGATCCTGGACAGGGCCCTATGGCTACACCTTC	CASRSWTGPYGYTF
TRBV5-4	many	TRBJ2-2	TRBD2	TGTGCCAGCAGCAGGCTAGCGGGGGGCACCGGGGAGCTGTTTTTT	CASSRLAGGTGELFF
TRBV29-1	many	TRBJ2-1	NA	TGCAGCGCCATAATCAATGAGCAGTTCTTC	CSAIINEQFF
TRBV20-1	many	TRBJ2-3	NA	TGCAGTGCCAACCAGGGGGGGACTAGCACAGATACGCAGTATTTT	CSANQGGTSTDTQYF
TRBV7-6	many	TRBJ2-7	TRBD1	TGTGCCAGCAGCATTCACAGGGGTTGGGAGCAGTACTTC	CASSIHRGWEQYF
TRBV2	few	TRBJ2-7	NA	TGTGCCAGCAGTGAACTGCAGAAATACGAGCAGTACTTC	CASSELQKYEQYF
TRBV21-1	many	TRBJ2-1	NA	TGTGCCAGCAGCAAAACGACGACTAGCGGGGCGCACAATGAGCAGTTCTTC	CASSKTTTSGAHNEQFF
TRBV29-1	many	TRBJ1-3	NA	TGCAGCGTTGTAGCGGACACCATATATTTT	CSVVADTIYF
TRBV12-3/TRBV12-4	many	TRBJ2-5	NA	TGTGCCAGCAGCTCCCCCGAGACCCAGTACTTC	CASSSPETQYF
TRBV20-1	many	TRBJ1-6	NA	TGCAGTGCTATAGGGCCCCGTAATTCACCCCTCCACTTT	CSAIGPRNSPLHF
TRBV5-1	few	TRBJ2-1	TRBD2	TGCGCCAGCAGCTTGGTGGTTAGCGGGGGGGCCGTTGAGCAGTTCTTC	CASSLVVSGGAVEQFF
TRBV12-3/TRBV12-4	many	TRBJ2-3	TRBD1	TGTGCCAGCAGGCCCCGGGACAGGGGAATTACAGATACGCAGTATTTT	CASRPRDRGITDTQYF
TRBV20-1	NA	TRBJ1-6	NA	TGCAGTACACCTCCTGGGGGGCAAGTCGGGGATTCACCCCTCCACTTT	CSTPPGGQVGDSPLHF
TRBV3-1	few	TRBJ2-1	NA	TGTGCCAGCAGCCAAGACAAGGGGCCCTACAATGAGCAGTTCTTC	CASSQDKGPYNEQFF
TRBV28	many	TRBJ1-2	NA	TGTGCCAGCAGTACTCCACAGGGAGGTTTGCATGGCTACACCTTC	CASSTPQGGLHGYTF
TRBV20-1	many	TRBJ1-2	NA	TGCAGTGCTAGGGTCGGACAGTCCGGAGGCTACACCTTC	CSARVGQSGGYTF